This T cell receptor (beta chain) was identified during a study of cytomegalovirus exposure and HLA in healthy donors. In regard to this clone: Its matching antigen is unknown.

Points from the study as a whole: Available immune exposure information covered CMV serostatus only. Cytomegalovirus association was listed for approximately 150 TCR beta chains.

This CDR3 comprises 13 residues. Trimming shortened V by 6 bases and J by 1 base, and 10 bases separated the two germline ends. The germline V gene has CDR1 SNHLY and CDR2 FYNNEI. It was with 60 Vbeta and 13 Jbeta primers that the PCR ran. TCRdb's table, derived via immunoSEQ multiplex PCR, lists solely in-frame clones and lacks some. The repertoire holds under 150,000 clones, with about 84% as singletons. The sample comprised PBMCs. This TCR was sampled from a man aged 45-65 years in good health and CMV-seronegative. The chain employs TRBV2 and TRBJ2-7; D is perhaps TRBD1 (6 bases). The CDR3 coding sequence is TGTGCCAGCAGAACGACAGGTTCCTACGAGCAGTACTTC. This encodes CASRTTGSYEQYF.